The present entry profiles one TCR beta chain with its context. Its matching antigen is unknown. J was trimmed by 0 bases and V by 3 bases; bases with no gene match: 3. From germline, CDR1 is LNHNV and CDR2 YYDKDF (reference sequence). This CDR3 comprises 15 residues. The record originates from a study of shared clonotypes between healthy human individuals. Study-level findings and limits: As a rule, naive subsets had a larger estimated richness than memory subsets.

Assay used: immunoSEQ multiplex PCR; TCRdb lists only in-frame clones, some missing. The data show approximately 2,000,000 clones, around 93% seen once. Naive CD8 cells, CD45RO-negative and positively selected for CCR7, excluded terminally differentiated effector memory CD45RA+ cells. J is TRBJ2-7 and V is TRBV15; 9 nucleotides match TRBD1. The TCR sequence derives from a young man in good health. Some clones in this sample may be carry-over from other donors' samples. Sequencing used naive CD8+ T cells from PBMCs. DNA of the CDR3: TGTGCCACCAGCAGTGGACAGGGGTTCTCCTACGAGCAGTACTTC. Translated: CATSSGQGFSYEQYF.